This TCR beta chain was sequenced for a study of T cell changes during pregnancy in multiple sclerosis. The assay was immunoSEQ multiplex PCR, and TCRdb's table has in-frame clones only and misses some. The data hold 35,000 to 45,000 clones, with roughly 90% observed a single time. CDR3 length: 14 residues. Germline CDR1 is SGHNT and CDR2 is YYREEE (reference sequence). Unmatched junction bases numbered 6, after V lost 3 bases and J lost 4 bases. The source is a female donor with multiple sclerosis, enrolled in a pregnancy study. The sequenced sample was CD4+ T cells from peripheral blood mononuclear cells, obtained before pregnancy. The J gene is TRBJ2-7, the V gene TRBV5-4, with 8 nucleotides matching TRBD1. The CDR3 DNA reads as TGTGCCAGCAGCTCCCGGGACAGGTCTTACGAGCAGTACTTC. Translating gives CASSSRDRSYEQYF.